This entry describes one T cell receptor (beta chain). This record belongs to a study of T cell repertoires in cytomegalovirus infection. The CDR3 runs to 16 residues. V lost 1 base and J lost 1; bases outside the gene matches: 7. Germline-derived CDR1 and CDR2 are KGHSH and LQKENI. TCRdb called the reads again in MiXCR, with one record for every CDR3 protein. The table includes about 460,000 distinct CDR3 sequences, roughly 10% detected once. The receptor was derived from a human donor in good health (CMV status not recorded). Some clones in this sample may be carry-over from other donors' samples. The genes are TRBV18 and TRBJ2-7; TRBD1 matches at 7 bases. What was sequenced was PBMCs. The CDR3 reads CASSPQGAVESYEQYF. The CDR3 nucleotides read TGTGCCAGCTCACCACAGGGGGCCGTGGAGTCCTACGAGCAGTACTTC.